This T cell receptor beta chain originates from a study of cytomegalovirus exposure and HLA in healthy donors. Study-level findings and limits: Cytomegalovirus-associated status was assigned to about 160 TCR beta chains. Per a later analysis, HLA-associated TCR beta chains showed more clonal expansion than other, equally common TCR beta chains.

To note about this clone: The target antigen is unknown.

Germline V gene sequence: CDR1 SQVTM, CDR2 ANQGSEA. There are 14 residues in the CDR3. V lost 0 bases, J lost 2 bases, and 10 bases lay in between. The PCR employed 60 Vbeta primers together with 13 Jbeta primers. Method: immunoSEQ multiplex PCR; TCRdb's copy keeps in-frame clones and lacks some. The sample consists of approximately 160,000 clones, 77% of them appearing once. The chain couples TRBV29-1 to TRBJ1-2; D gene uncertain. The TCR comes from a woman younger than 45 in good health and CMV-seropositive. The sample was PBMCs. This CDR3 is CSVEDEAGNYGYTF. The CDR3 region has the DNA TGCAGCGTTGAAGATGAGGCGGGGAACTATGGCTACACCTTC.